A single T cell receptor (beta chain) is shown here with its context. The data belong to a study of monozygotic twins with inflammatory bowel disease. CDR3 size: 16 residues. CDR1 is KGHSH and CDR2 is LQKENI in the germline V gene. TCRdb re-analyzed the 5' RACE reads; it lists each CDR3 protein once, without DNA. The sample table includes fewer than 200,000 distinct CDR3 sequences. This clonotype originated in a human donor with ulcerative colitis or Crohn's disease, or a healthy co-twin of an affected twin (not recorded which). Material: blood. V usage is TRBV18 and J usage is TRBJ2-4. This CDR3 reads CASSPYGGIAKNMQYF.